Included here is one T cell receptor beta chain sequence, with context. UMIs that had a 6-nucleotide sample barcode were put in using template switching. Nested PCRs (roughly 16 and 10 cycles, two total) were applied to TCRalpha and TCRbeta cDNA. From the 5' RACE reads, TCRdb lists one entry per CDR3 protein and no DNA. Its clone listing holds some 130,000 distinct CDR3 sequences. The sample originates from a study of monozygotic twins with inflammatory bowel disease. There are 15 residues in the CDR3. The germline V gene encodes CDR1 SEHNR and CDR2 FQNEAQ (reference sequence). Whole blood without T cell sorting served as the source of isolated total RNA.

The rearrangement uses TRBV7-9 and TRBJ2-4; the TCRdb call, TRBD1, lacks DNA for checking. The specimen sequenced was blood. The TCR comes from a human donor with ulcerative colitis or Crohn's disease, or a healthy co-twin of an affected twin (not recorded which). The CDR3 region is CASSLPTQGTNIQYF.